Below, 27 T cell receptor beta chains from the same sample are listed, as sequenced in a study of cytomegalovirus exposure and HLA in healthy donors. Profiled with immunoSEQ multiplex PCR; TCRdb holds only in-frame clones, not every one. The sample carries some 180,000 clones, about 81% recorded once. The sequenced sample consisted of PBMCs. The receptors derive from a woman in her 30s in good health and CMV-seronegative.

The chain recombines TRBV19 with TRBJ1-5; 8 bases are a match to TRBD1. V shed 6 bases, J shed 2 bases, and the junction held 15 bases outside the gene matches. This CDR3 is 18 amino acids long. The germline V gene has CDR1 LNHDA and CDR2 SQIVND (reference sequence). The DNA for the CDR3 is TGTGCCAGTAGGTATACGGGCAGACAGGGGAACGGCAATCAGCCCCAGCATTTT. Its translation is CASRYTGRQGNGNQPQHF.

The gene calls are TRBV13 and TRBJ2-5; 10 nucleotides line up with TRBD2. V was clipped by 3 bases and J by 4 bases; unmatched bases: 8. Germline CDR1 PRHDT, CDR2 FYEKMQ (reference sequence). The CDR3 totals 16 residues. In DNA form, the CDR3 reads TGTGCCAGCAGCTTGTCTAGCGGGGGTCCAGGAGAGACCCAGTACTTC. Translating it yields CASSLSSGGPGETQYF.

The CDR3 DNA follows: TGTGCCAGCTCCCGGACAGGGGCTGGGGCCAACGTCCTGACTTTC. It specifies CASSRTGAGANVLTF. The rearrangement uses TRBV18 and TRBJ2-6, with 9 bases that match TRBD1. J gave up 2 bases and V 6 bases, and 2 bases lay outside the gene matches. The CDR3 loop spans 15 amino acids. Germline loops: CDR1 KGHSH, CDR2 LQKENI.

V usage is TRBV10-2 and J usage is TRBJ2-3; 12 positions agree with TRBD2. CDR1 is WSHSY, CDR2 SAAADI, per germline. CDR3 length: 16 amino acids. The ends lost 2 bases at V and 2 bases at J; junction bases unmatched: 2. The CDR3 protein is CASSERTSGTTDTQYF. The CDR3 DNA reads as TGCGCCAGCAGTGAGAGGACTAGCGGGACCACAGATACGCAGTATTTT.

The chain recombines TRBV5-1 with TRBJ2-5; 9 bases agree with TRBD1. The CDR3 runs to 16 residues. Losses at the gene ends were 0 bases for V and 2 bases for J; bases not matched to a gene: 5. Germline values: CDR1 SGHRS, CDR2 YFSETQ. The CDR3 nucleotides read TGCGCCAGCAGCTTGGGGGACAGGGTGGATCAAGAGACCCAGTACTTC. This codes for CASSLGDRVDQETQYF.

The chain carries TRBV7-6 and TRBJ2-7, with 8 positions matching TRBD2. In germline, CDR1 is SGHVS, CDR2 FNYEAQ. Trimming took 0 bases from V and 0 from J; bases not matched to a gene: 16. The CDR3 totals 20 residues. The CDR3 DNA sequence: TGTGCCAGCAGCTTAGCTGGGACTAGTCTCCACCTACCATACTCCTACGAGCAGTACTTC. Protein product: CASSLAGTSLHLPYSYEQYF.

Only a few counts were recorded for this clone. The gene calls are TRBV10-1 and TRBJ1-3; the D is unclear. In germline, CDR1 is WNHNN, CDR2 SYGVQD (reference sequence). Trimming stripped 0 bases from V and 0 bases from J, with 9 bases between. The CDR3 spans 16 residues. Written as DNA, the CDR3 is TGCGCCAGCAGTGAGTCGCGGTACCTCTCTGGAAACACCATATATTTT. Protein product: CASSESRYLSGNTIYF.

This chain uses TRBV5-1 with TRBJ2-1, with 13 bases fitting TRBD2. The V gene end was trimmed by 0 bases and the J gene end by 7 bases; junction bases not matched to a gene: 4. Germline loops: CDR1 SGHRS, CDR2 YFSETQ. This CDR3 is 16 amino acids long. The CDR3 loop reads CASSLAGTSGENEQFF. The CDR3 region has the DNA TGCGCCAGCAGCTTGGCCGGGACTAGCGGGGAAAATGAGCAGTTCTTC.

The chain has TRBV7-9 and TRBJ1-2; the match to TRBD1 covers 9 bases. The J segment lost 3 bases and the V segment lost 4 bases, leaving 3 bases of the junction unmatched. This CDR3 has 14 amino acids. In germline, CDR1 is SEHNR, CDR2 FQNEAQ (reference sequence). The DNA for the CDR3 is TGTGCCAGCAGCTGGGGACAGGGCGACTATGGCTACACCTTC. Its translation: CASSWGQGDYGYTF.

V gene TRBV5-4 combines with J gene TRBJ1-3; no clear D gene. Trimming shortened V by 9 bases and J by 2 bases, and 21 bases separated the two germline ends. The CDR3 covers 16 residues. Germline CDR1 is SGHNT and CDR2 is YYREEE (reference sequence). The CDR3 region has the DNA TGTGCCATCTCCAAGGTGGACTCAAGACCTGGAAACACCATATATTTT. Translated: CAISKVDSRPGNTIYF.

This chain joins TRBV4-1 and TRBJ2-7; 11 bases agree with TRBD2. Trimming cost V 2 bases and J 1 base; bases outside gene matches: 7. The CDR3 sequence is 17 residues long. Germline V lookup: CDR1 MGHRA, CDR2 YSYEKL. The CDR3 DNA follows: TGCGCCAGCAGCCAACGCCAGACTAGCGGGGAATCCTACGAGCAGTACTTC. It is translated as CASSQRQTSGESYEQYF.

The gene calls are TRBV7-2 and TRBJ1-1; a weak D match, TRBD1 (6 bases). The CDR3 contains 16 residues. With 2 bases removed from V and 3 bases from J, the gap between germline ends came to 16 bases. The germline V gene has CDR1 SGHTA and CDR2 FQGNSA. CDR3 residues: CASSLRWDTLYTEAFF. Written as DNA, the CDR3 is TGTGCCAGCAGCTTAAGGTGGGACACCTTGTACACTGAAGCTTTCTTT.

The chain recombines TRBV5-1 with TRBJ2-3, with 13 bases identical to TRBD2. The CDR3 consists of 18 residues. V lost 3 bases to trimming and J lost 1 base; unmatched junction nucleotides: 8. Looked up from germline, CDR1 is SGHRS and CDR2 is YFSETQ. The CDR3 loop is CASSSQGTSGIRTDTQYF. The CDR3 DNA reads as TGCGCCAGCAGCTCCCAGGGGACTAGCGGGATCCGCACAGATACGCAGTATTTT. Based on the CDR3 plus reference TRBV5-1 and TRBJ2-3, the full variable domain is KAGVTQTPRYLIKTRGQQVTLSCSPISGHRSVSWYQQTPGQGLQFLFEYFSETQRNKGNFPGRFSGRQFSNSRSEMNVSTLELGDSALYLCASSSQGTSGIRTDTQYFGPGTRLTVL.

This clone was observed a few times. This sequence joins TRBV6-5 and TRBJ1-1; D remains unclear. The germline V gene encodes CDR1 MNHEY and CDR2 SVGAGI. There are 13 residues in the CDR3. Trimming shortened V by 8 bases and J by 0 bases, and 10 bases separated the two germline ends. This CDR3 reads CASQRRVNTEAFF. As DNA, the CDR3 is TGTGCCAGCCAGCGGAGGGTGAACACTGAAGCTTTCTTT.

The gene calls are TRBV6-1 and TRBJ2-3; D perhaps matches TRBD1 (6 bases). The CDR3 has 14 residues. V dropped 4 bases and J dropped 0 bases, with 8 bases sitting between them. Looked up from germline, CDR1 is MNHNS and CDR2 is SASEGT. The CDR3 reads CASSARGSTDTQYF. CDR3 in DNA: TGTGCCAGCAGTGCCAGGGGTAGCACAGATACGCAGTATTTT.

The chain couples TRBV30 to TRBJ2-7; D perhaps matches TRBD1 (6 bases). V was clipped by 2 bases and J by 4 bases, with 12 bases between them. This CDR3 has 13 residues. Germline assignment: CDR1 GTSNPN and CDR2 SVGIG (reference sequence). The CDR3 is CAWSWDTSYEQYF. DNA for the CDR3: TGTGCCTGGAGTTGGGACACAAGTTACGAGCAGTACTTC.

CDR3 nucleotide sequence: TGTGCCAGCAGTTTCTACGACCAAGAGACCCAGTACTTC. Its translation is CASSFYDQETQYF. The chain joins TRBV6-5 to TRBJ2-5; D ambiguous. From germline, CDR1 is MNHEY and CDR2 SVGAGI. The CDR3 runs 13 residues. Trimming took off 4 bases at V and 0 bases at J, with 6 bases between the two ends.

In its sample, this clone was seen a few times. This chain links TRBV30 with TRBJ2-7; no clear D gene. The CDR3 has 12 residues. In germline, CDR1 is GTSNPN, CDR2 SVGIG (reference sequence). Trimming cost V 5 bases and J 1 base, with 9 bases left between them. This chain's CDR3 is CAWQQTSYEQYF. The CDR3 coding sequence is TGTGCCTGGCAACAGACGTCCTACGAGCAGTACTTC.

The CDR3 DNA sequence: TGTGCCAGAAGACCAGCGACCCTCTCCTACAATGAGCAGTTCTTC. Amino acid sequence: CARRPATLSYNEQFF. This rearrangement joins TRBV5-3 to TRBJ2-1; unclear D gene. TRBV5-3 is placed among ORFs of uncertain function. This CDR3 is built from 15 residues. V gave up 5 bases and J gave up 0 bases, with 12 bases separating them.

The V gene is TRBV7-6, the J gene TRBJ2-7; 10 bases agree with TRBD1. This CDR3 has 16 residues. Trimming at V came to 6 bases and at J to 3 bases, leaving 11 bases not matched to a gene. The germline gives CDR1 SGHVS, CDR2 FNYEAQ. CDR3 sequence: CASSPAPGTGVYEQYF. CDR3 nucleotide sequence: TGTGCCAGCAGTCCCGCCCCCGGGACAGGGGTCTACGAGCAGTACTTC. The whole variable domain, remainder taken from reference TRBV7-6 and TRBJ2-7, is GAGVSQSPRYKVTKRGQDVALRCDPISGHVSLYWYRQALGQGPEFLTYFNYEAQQDKSGLPNDRFSAERPEGSISTLTIQRTEQRDSAMYRCASSPAPGTGVYEQYFGPGTRLTVT.

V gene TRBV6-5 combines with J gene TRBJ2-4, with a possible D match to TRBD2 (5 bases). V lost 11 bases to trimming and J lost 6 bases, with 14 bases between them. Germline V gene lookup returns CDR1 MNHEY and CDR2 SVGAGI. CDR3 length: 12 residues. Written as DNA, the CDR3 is TGTGCCGCCGGAGAGGGCAGAAACATTCAGTACTTC. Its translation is CAAGEGRNIQYF.

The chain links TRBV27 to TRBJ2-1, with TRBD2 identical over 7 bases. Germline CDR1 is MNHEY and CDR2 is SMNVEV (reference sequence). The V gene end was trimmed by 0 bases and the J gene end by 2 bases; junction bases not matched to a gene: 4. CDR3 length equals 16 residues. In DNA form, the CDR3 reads TGTGCCAGCAGTTTATCGGGGGGGGTCCCCTACAATGAGCAGTTCTTC. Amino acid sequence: CASSLSGGVPYNEQFF.

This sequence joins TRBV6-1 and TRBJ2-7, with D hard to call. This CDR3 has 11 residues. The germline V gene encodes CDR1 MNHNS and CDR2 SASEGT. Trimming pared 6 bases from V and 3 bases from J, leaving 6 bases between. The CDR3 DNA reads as TGTGCCAGCAGCTTGTACTACGAGCAGTACTTC. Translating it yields CASSLYYEQYF.

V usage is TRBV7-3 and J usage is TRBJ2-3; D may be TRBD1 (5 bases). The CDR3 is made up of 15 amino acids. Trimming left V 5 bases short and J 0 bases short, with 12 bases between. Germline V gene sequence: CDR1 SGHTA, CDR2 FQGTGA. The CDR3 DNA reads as TGTGCCAGCAGCCCGCAGGGCTCTAGCACAGATACGCAGTATTTT. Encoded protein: CASSPQGSSTDTQYF. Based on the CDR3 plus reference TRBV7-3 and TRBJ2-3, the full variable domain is GAGVSQTPSNKVTEKGKYVELRCDPISGHTALYWYRQSLGQGPEFLIYFQGTGAADDSGLPNDRFFAVRPEGSVSTLKIQRTERGDSAVYLCASSPQGSSTDTQYFGPGTRLTVL.

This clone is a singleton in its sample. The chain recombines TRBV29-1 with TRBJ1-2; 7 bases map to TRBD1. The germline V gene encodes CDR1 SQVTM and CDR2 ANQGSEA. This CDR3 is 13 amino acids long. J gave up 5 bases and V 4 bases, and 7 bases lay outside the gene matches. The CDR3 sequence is CSVGRGPSYGYTF. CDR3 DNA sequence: TGCAGCGTTGGGAGGGGGCCTAGTTATGGCTACACCTTC.

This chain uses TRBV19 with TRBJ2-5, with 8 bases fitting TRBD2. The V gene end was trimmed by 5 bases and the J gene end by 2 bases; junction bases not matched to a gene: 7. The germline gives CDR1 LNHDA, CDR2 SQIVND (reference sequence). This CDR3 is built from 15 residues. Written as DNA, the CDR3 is TGTGCCAGTAGTGGACTGAGCGGGGGACAAGAGACCCAGTACTTC. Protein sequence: CASSGLSGGQETQYF.

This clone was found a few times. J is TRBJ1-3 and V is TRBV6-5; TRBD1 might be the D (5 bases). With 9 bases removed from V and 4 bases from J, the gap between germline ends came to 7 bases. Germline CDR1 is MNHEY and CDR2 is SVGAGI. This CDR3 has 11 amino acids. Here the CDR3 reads CASYRGNTIYF. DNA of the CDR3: TGTGCCAGTTACAGGGGAAACACCATATATTTT.